The clone carrying this T cell receptor beta chain has a handful of counts. Antigen: not known. 13 Jbeta primers and 60 Vbeta primers were used for the PCR. TCRdb keeps only in-frame clones here, not all; method: immunoSEQ multiplex PCR. The top ten hold 2.5% to 3.5% of the sample, which has roughly 120,000 clones, 9.5% seen once. The data originate from a study of cytomegalovirus exposure and HLA in healthy donors. Study-wide findings and caveats: For most TCR beta V segments, an earlier analysis put the productive rate at about 90% or about 30% of the time. In a later analysis, TCR beta V- and J-gene trimming was associated with a missense DCLRE1C variant. Available immune exposure information covered CMV serostatus only.

The TCR originated in a man aged 25-45 years in good health and CMV-seronegative. Sequenced input: PBMCs.

CDR3 region: CASSPGGQGSETQYF. The CDR3, as DNA: TGTGCCAGCAGCCCGGGGGGGCAAGGGAGCGAGACCCAGTACTTC. This chain connects TRBV7-3 to TRBJ2-5; 8 nucleotides align to TRBD2. Germline trimming cut 5 bases from V and 5 bases from J; bases unmatched to any gene: 10. CDR1 is SGHTA and CDR2 is FQGTGA in the germline V gene. This CDR3 has 15 residues.